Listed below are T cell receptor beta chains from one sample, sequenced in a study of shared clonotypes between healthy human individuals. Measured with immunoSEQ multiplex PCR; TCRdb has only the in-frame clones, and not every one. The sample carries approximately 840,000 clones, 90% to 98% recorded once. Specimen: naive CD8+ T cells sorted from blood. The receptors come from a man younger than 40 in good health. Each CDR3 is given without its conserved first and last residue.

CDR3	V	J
ASSYTDSYEQY	TRBV6-5	TRBJ2-7
ASSLSSDGYT	TRBV7-9	TRBJ1-2
ASSNLEASGRASVIQY	TRBV10-2	TRBJ2-4
ASSSSGNTGELF	TRBV5-6	TRBJ2-2
SVEEGLADEQF	TRBV29-1	TRBJ2-1
ASQTGSEAF	TRBV6-5	TRBJ1-1
ASSQYQVNEQF	TRBV16	TRBJ2-1
ASSRPTGRGRNTEAF	TRBV7-6	TRBJ1-1
ASSLATNTEAF	TRBV28	TRBJ1-1
ASSFSGRGAYEQY	TRBV7-9	TRBJ2-7
ASTPSTSGRGGELF	TRBV5-4	TRBJ2-2
ASSPRTETYEQY	TRBV5-4	TRBJ2-7
ASSEPLTGNEQF	TRBV2	TRBJ2-1
AISVGGVSPHEQY	TRBV10-3	TRBJ2-7
ASSWVMGLNNEQF	TRBV5-1	TRBJ2-1
ASSFETGIYEQY	TRBV28	TRBJ2-7
ASSRQFENPYNEQF	TRBV28	TRBJ2-1
ASSVGTGPYEQY	TRBV2	TRBJ2-7
ASSIDPESYEQY	TRBV28	TRBJ2-7
ATSRAGETGYYGYT	TRBV15	TRBJ1-2
ASSLVGTPYTGELF	TRBV7-9	TRBJ2-2
ASSLPGGPREQY	TRBV7-2	TRBJ2-7
ASSPGYPPGVGEQF	TRBV4-1	TRBJ2-1
ASSVAAGSGTGELF	TRBV9	TRBJ2-2
ASSQLSTDTQY	TRBV19	TRBJ2-3
SVSGTAYGYT	TRBV29-1	TRBJ1-2
ASRPGQGNGELF	TRBV6-1	TRBJ2-2
ASSYSWESATEAF	TRBV6-5	TRBJ1-1
ASSLVERRDNEQF	TRBV11-2	TRBJ2-1
ASSRGTSGTYEQY	TRBV11-3	TRBJ2-7
ASSDSEGLMRESSYNEQF	TRBV2	TRBJ2-1
ATSSPGTSGRAFHEQY	TRBV15	TRBJ2-7
ASSLSPRTGSSYGYT	TRBV4-1	TRBJ1-2
ASSLRANGYRNQPQH	TRBV13	TRBJ1-5
ASGAVNTEAF	TRBV27	TRBJ1-1
ASSYMGAEAF	TRBV6-5	TRBJ1-1
ASSRTGSGNTIY	TRBV7-2	TRBJ1-3
ASSSGTGKETQY	TRBV5-6	TRBJ2-5
ASSSAGSSYEQY	TRBV19	TRBJ2-7
ASSPWTSGSSYNEQF	TRBV9	TRBJ2-1
ASSNIQGVNTEAF	TRBV19	TRBJ1-1
ASTPERGAARGYEQY	TRBV7-8	TRBJ2-7
ASSLPGAEDTQY	TRBV7-9	TRBJ2-3
ASSLNRGEAF	TRBV13	TRBJ1-1
ASSLEPAGATGELF	TRBV11-2	TRBJ2-2
ASSPILAGRYEQY	TRBV27	TRBJ2-7
ASTDDLAGGLYNEQF	TRBV21-1	TRBJ2-1
ASSQERTSETQY	TRBV4-1	TRBJ2-5
ASSAQLNTGELF	TRBV7-3	TRBJ2-2
AWSLSGTEAF	TRBV30	TRBJ1-1
ATSRGDRAHEQF	TRBV15	TRBJ2-1